Listed below are T cell receptor beta chains from one sample, sequenced in a study of CD8 T cells in Susac syndrome. TCRdb reprocessed the immunoSEQ multiplex PCR reads via MiXCR and lists one record per CDR3 protein. The sample lists around 150,000 distinct CDR3 sequences, 85% to 95% occurring once. The sequenced material came from CD4+ T cells from PBMCs. These TCRs come from a human donor with Susac syndrome. The CDR3 runs from the conserved cysteine through the conserved F or W. The D gene is left open where the match is weak. A row's size may be missing; if present it is once, few, many or a size class.

V gene	clone size	D gene	J gene	CDR3 protein	CDR3 DNA
TRBV7-2	.	.	TRBJ1-5	CASSQTPGGNQPQHF	TGTGCCAGCAGTCAAACTCCAGGGGGCAATCAGCCCCAGCATTTT
TRBV4-2	.	TRBD2	TRBJ2-3	CASSQDRLAGGQADTQYF	TGTGCCAGCAGCCAAGATCGACTAGCGGGGGGCCAGGCAGATACGCAGTATTTT
TRBV20-1	.	.	TRBJ2-3	CSARAQGRAQYF	TGCAGTGCTAGAGCACAAGGGCGGGCGCAGTATTTT
TRBV18	.	.	TRBJ1-5	CASSPERGRDQPQHF	TGTGCCAGCTCACCGGAGAGGGGAAGAGATCAGCCCCAGCATTTT
TRBV12-3/TRBV12-4	.	TRBD1	TRBJ1-2	CASSWDRGHGYTF	TGTGCCAGCAGTTGGGACAGAGGCCATGGCTACACCTTC
TRBV20-1	.	TRBD1	TRBJ1-2	CSAPGQSYGYTF	TGCAGTGCCCCGGGACAGTCCTATGGCTACACCTTC
TRBV30	.	TRBD2	TRBJ2-7	CAWSPREGGIAHF	TGTGCCTGGAGTCCCCGGGAGGGCGGGATAGCCCACTTC
TRBV19	.	.	TRBJ2-3	CASSIGVGLDTQYF	TGTGCCAGTAGTATCGGTGTGGGTCTCGATACGCAGTATTTT
TRBV9	.	TRBD1	TRBJ1-1	CASSDSQTGLNTEAFF	TGTGCCAGCAGTGACAGCCAGACAGGGCTGAACACTGAAGCTTTCTTT
TRBV20-1	.	.	TRBJ2-1	CSARGGSGYNEQFF	TGCAGTGCCAGGGGGGGGTCGGGATACAATGAGCAGTTCTTC
TRBV3-1	once	TRBD2	TRBJ2-4	CASSPSGSVDIQYF	TGTGCCAGCAGCCCAAGCGGGAGTGTGGACATTCAGTACTTC
TRBV20-1	.	.	TRBJ2-5	CSAGRGPETQYF	TGCAGTGCAGGGAGGGGGCCAGAGACCCAGTACTTC
TRBV28	.	TRBD1	TRBJ2-1	CASSTGTGINEQFF	TGTGCCAGCTCTACGGGGACAGGAATAAATGAGCAGTTCTTC
TRBV4-1	.	.	TRBJ2-7	CASSQDESWGEDLYEQYF	TGCGCCAGCAGCCAAGATGAGTCCTGGGGGGAGGATTTGTACGAGCAGTACTTC
TRBV4-1	.	.	TRBJ2-7	CASSQDPTRRYEQYF	TGCGCCAGCAGCCAAGATCCCACTAGGCGCTACGAGCAGTACTTC
TRBV25-1	.	.	TRBJ2-6	CASKGAGANVLTF	TGTGCCAGCAAGGGGGCTGGGGCCAACGTCCTGACTTTC
TRBV5-4	.	.	TRBJ2-5	CASSSRIGQETQYF	TGTGCCAGCAGCTCAAGGATAGGCCAAGAGACCCAGTACTTC
TRBV12-3/TRBV12-4	.	.	TRBJ1-2	CASSFWAESNYGYTF	TGTGCCAGCAGTTTTTGGGCAGAAAGTAACTATGGCTACACCTTC
TRBV6-5	.	.	TRBJ1-2	CASTKEGRTYGYTF	TGTGCCAGCACCAAGGAGGGGAGAACCTATGGCTACACCTTC
TRBV29-1	.	.	TRBJ2-1	CSVGGHNEQFF	TGCAGCGTTGGGGGCCACAATGAGCAGTTCTTC
TRBV14	once	.	TRBJ2-7	CASSQDVKLEQYF	TGTGCCAGCAGCCAAGATGTGAAGCTCGAGCAGTACTTC
TRBV27	.	TRBD1	TRBJ2-2	CASRLGDRGELFF	TGTGCCAGCAGACTCGGGGACAGGGGGGAGCTGTTTTTT
TRBV7-9	.	.	TRBJ2-2	CASSLVGANTGELFF	TGTGCCAGCAGCTTAGTCGGGGCCAACACCGGGGAGCTGTTTTTT
TRBV30	.	.	TRBJ1-1	CAWIGLGAEAFF	TGTGCCTGGATCGGGCTAGGCGCTGAAGCTTTCTTT
TRBV3-1	.	TRBD1	TRBJ2-5	CASGQGGAGTQYF	TGTGCCAGCGGCCAAGGGGGCGCCGGGACCCAGTACTTC
TRBV7-9	.	.	TRBJ2-3	CASTIPGLLADTQYF	TGTGCCAGCACCATACCCGGTCTTTTAGCAGATACGCAGTATTTT
TRBV7-2	.	.	TRBJ1-1	CASSLEGSRGAKAFF	TGTGCCAGCAGCTTAGAAGGAAGCAGGGGCGCGAAAGCTTTCTTT
TRBV20-1	.	TRBD2	TRBJ2-1	CSARGSGGAGEQFF	TGCAGTGCTCGAGGAAGCGGGGGGGCCGGTGAGCAGTTCTTC
TRBV5-1	.	TRBD1	TRBJ2-5	CASSSDRAGGETQYF	TGCGCCAGCAGCTCGGACAGGGCGGGTGGGGAGACCCAGTACTTC
TRBV5-1	once	.	TRBJ1-1	CASSLGTREGTEAFF	TGCGCCAGCAGCTTGGGTACCAGGGAGGGGACTGAAGCTTTCTTT
TRBV20-1	.	.	TRBJ2-7	CSARRPHSYEQYF	TGCAGTGCTAGGAGACCGCACTCCTACGAGCAGTACTTC
TRBV24-1	.	TRBD1	TRBJ2-5	CATSDSTGAIQETQYF	TGTGCCACCAGTGATTCAACAGGGGCCATCCAAGAGACCCAGTACTTC
TRBV9	.	TRBD2	TRBJ2-3	CASSVGESGIDTQYF	TGTGCCAGCAGCGTAGGGGAGAGCGGGATAGATACGCAGTATTTT
TRBV5-4	.	.	TRBJ2-3	CASSRDSTDTQYF	TGTGCCAGCAGCCGGGACAGCACAGATACGCAGTATTTT
TRBV6-2/TRBV6-3	.	TRBD2	TRBJ2-1	CASSLAGDEQFF	TGTGCCAGCAGTTTAGCGGGAGATGAGCAGTTCTTC
TRBV12-3/TRBV12-4	.	.	TRBJ2-7	CASGLATSYEQYF	TGTGCCTCTGGCCTAGCCACCTCCTACGAGCAGTACTTC
TRBV30	.	TRBD2	TRBJ2-1	CAWRVGRTSGWREQFF	TGTGCCTGGAGGGTCGGTAGGACTAGTGGATGGCGAGAGCAGTTCTTC
TRBV5-4	.	.	TRBJ1-6	CASSFGGEINSPLHF	TGTGCCAGCAGCTTCGGCGGAGAGATTAATTCACCCCTCCACTTT
TRBV20-1	.	TRBD2	TRBJ2-3	CSASGLAGGPTDTQYF	TGCAGTGCTTCAGGACTAGCGGGAGGGCCAACAGATACGCAGTATTTT
TRBV29-1	.	TRBD2	TRBJ2-1	CSVERLAGTNLGREQFF	TGCAGCGTTGAACGACTAGCGGGAACCAACCTGGGGAGGGAGCAGTTCTTC
TRBV15	.	.	TRBJ2-3	CATSRDWTKGRDTQYF	TGTGCCACCAGCAGAGATTGGACTAAGGGCCGGGATACGCAGTATTTT
TRBV27	.	TRBD2	TRBJ2-7	CASRGSGGGGAYEQYF	TGTGCCAGCAGAGGAAGTGGTGGCGGGGGGGCCTACGAGCAGTACTTC